The following is a T cell receptor (beta chain) sequence with its context. What it binds is unknown. There are 14 residues in the CDR3. The germline gives CDR1 SNHLY, CDR2 FYNNEI. V was trimmed by 3 bases and J by 3 bases, leaving 9 bases between them. This sample stems from a study of response to subunit inactivated influenza vaccine. General study results and limits: Authors suggested few new T cells are recruited by each seasonal influenza vaccination.

From the RT-PCR reads, TCRdb called clonotypes with MiXCR, one entry per CDR3 protein. The sample carries a few hundred thousand distinct CDR3 sequences, approximately 14% recorded once. The sequenced sample was PBMCs from blood, obtained about 12 days after vaccination. The clonotype originates from a man aged 45-65 years who received an inactivated influenza vaccine. The chain combines TRBV2 with TRBJ1-5, with D unresolved. The CDR3 here is CASSDTATNQPQHF. The CDR3 DNA is TGTGCCAGCAGTGACACAGCTACCAATCAGCCCCAGCATTTT.